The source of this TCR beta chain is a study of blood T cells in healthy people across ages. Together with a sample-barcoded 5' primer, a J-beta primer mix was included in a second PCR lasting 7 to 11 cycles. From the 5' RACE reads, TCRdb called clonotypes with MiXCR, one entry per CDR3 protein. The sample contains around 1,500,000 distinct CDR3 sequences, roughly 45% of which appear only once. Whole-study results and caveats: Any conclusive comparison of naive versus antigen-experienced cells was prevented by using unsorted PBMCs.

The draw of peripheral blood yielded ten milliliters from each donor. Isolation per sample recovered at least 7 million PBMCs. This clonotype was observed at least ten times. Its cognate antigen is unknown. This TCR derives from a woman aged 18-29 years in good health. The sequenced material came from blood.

The CDR3 DNA is TGTGCCAGCAGCGCACAGGGGGGCTATGGCTACACCTTC. This sequence encodes CASSAQGGYGYTF. This chain links TRBV7-2 with TRBJ1-2; 8 bases line up with TRBD1. Germline V lookup: CDR1 SGHTA, CDR2 FQGNSA. There are 13 residues in the CDR3. With V trimmed by 5 bases and J by 4 bases, 3 bases remained unmatched.